This T cell receptor (beta chain) originates from a study of Ad26.COV2.S vaccination and SARS-CoV-2 variants. Overall study context: The COV1001 Ad26.COV2.S trial arm included the donor. The vaccine Ad26.COV2.S was put into the muscle once, or twice with 56 days between.

V dropped 1 base and J dropped 2 bases, with 15 bases sitting between them. Germline CDR1 reads SGHTA; CDR2 reads FQGNSA. The CDR3 has 16 residues. Study-wide results and caveats: TCR breadth and depth estimates may have understated total T cell responses. Reports say spike-specific CD8+ and CD4+ T cell responses covered substantial breadth after vaccination.

The treatment here: 15 to 20 received Ad26.COV2.S at low or high dose, single or two shots; about 5 received placebo; per-sample allocation not given. Following the first vaccine or placebo injection, samples were taken on day 63. Sequenced by immunoSEQ multiplex PCR; TCRdb stores in-frame clones only, minus some. Of roughly 400,000 clones listed, approximately 90% are singletons. As regards this clone: The antigen is not known.

The clonotype originates from a person aged 18-60 years who received the Ad26.COV2.S COVID-19 vaccine or a placebo. The starting material was peripheral blood, obtained in a trial of Ad26.COV2.S vaccine versus placebo. The genes are TRBV7-2 and TRBJ2-7; D is possibly TRBD1 (6 bases). For the CDR3, the DNA is TGTGCCAGCAGCTTAGGGGACACAATCCCAACCTACGAGCAGTACTTC. The encoded protein is CASSLGDTIPTYEQYF.